These 27 T cell receptor beta chains were sequenced from one sample in a study of blood T cells in healthy people across ages. Primed by a sample-barcoded 5' primer and a J-beta primer mix, a second PCR proceeded for 7 to 11 cycles. TCRdb re-called the 5' RACE reads through MiXCR, storing one row per CDR3 protein. Of about 730,000 distinct CDR3 sequences listed, roughly 44% are singletons. Sequenced input: blood. These TCRs come from a woman aged 55-75 years in good health.

This clonotype showed up just a few times. This chain uses TRBV20-1 with TRBJ2-5, with a weak D call TRBD1 (6 bases). CDR3 size: 12 residues. Trimming removed 4 bases from V and 5 bases from J, with 11 bases in between. Germline V CDR1 and CDR2: DFQATT, SNEGSKA (reference sequence). DNA for the CDR3: TGCAGTGCTAAGGTCAGGGGCGAGACCCAGTACTTC. Translation gives CSAKVRGETQYF.

This clonotype was counted only a few times. DNA of the CDR3: TGTGCCAGCAGCGTAGGTAACGGGTACAATGAGCAGTACTTC. Protein product: CASSVGNGYNEQYF. The chain carries TRBV9 and TRBJ2-1; D call uncertain. The J call is uncertain, as TRBJ2-7 better fits the DNA end. Germline CDR1 is SGDLS and CDR2 is YYNGEE. The CDR3 is 14 amino acids.

The chain recombines TRBV6-5 with TRBJ2-6, with 11 bases matching TRBD1. Germline V gene data show CDR1 as MNHEY and CDR2 as SVGAGI. The V and J ends lost 4 bases and 2 bases, in that order; junction bases with no gene match: 7. The CDR3 covers 18 residues. Here the CDR3 reads CASSSDRGRLAGANVLTF. CDR3 nucleotides: TGTGCCAGCAGTTCGGACAGGGGGCGGCTAGCTGGGGCCAACGTCCTGACTTTC.

There are many counts of this clonotype. The chain carries TRBV29-1 and TRBJ2-1; D might be TRBD1 (6 bases). The V end lost 7 bases, the J end lost 3 bases, and 10 bases lay between the germline ends. CDR1 SQVTM and CDR2 ANQGSEA come from the germline V gene. The CDR3 consists of 12 residues. DNA of the CDR3: TGCAGCGCCAGACAGGACTACAATGAGCAGTTCTTC. The encoded protein is CSARQDYNEQFF.

This clonotype was picked up a small number of times. The chain recombines TRBV28 with TRBJ2-1, with D possibly matching TRBD2 (6 bases). V lost 4 bases, J lost 10 bases, and 14 bases lay in between. The V gene's germline CDR1 is MDHEN and CDR2 SYDVKM. The CDR3 runs to 13 residues. The CDR3 coding sequence is TGTGCCAGCAGTTGGGGGGTTCGAGGAGAGCAGTTCTTC. Protein: CASSWGVRGEQFF. The whole variable domain, filled in from reference TRBV28 and TRBJ2-1, reads DVKVTQSSRYLVKRTGEKVFLECVQDMDHENMFWYRQDPGLGLRLIYFSYDVKMKEKGDIPEGYSVSREKKERFSLILESASTNQTSMYLCASSWGVRGEQFFGPGTRLTVL.

This clonotype occurred a few times. The J gene is TRBJ1-1, the V gene TRBV29-1, with D possibly TRBD1 on 6 matching bases. V gave up 7 bases and J gave up 1 base, with 10 bases separating them. This CDR3 comprises 12 residues. Germline loops: CDR1 SQVTM, CDR2 ANQGSEA. The DNA for the CDR3 is TGCAGCGCCACAGGGCCGAACACTGAAGCTTTCTTT. It is translated as CSATGPNTEAFF.

This clonotype was observed a few times. This rearrangement joins TRBV5-1 to TRBJ1-1, with a weak D call TRBD1 (5 bases). The CDR3 consists of 15 residues. The V end was cut by 3 bases, the J end by 2 bases, with 14 bases between. The germline V gene has CDR1 SGHRS and CDR2 YFSETQ. The CDR3 is CASSSLGVSNTEAFF. CDR3 DNA sequence: TGCGCCAGCAGCTCGTTGGGGGTCTCAAACACTGAAGCTTTCTTT.

This chain's CDR3 is CASSQTGGTEAFF. CDR3 bases: TGTGCCAGCAGTCAAACAGGGGGCACTGAAGCTTTCTTT. The gene calls are TRBV6-2 or TRBV6-3 and TRBJ1-1, with TRBD1 identical over 8 bases. The CDR3 spans 13 residues. Germline CDR1 MNHEY, CDR2 SVGEGT. V shed 5 bases and J 4 bases; nucleotides not matched to a gene: 3.

Points on this clonotype: Germline and junction disagree at one end, which may indicate a read error. The chain combines TRBV7-3 with TRBJ2-1, with D perhaps given as TRBD1 or TRBD2 (5 bases each). This CDR3 has 15 amino acids. CDR1 is SGHTA, CDR2 FQGTGA, per germline. The chain's CDR3 is CASSLDSGSYKEQFF. DNA of the CDR3: TGTGCCAGCAGCTTAGACAGCGGCTCCTACAAGGAGCAGTTCTTC. Looking up the rest from reference TRBV7-3 and TRBJ2-1 gives the full variable domain: GAGVSQTPSNKVTEKGKYVELRCDPISGHTALYWYRQSLGQGPEFLIYFQGTGAADDSGLPNDRFFAVRPEGSVSTLKIQRTERGDSAVYLCASSLDSGSYKEQFFGPGTRLTVL.

This clonotype turned up a few times. V is TRBV9 and J is TRBJ1-2, with TRBD1 as a possible D gene (5 bases). The germline V gene encodes CDR1 SGDLS and CDR2 YYNGEE. V gave up 0 bases and J gave up 11 bases, with 8 bases separating them. CDR3 length: 11 amino acids. The CDR3, as DNA: TGTGCCAGCAGCGTAGCCAGGGTTTACACCTTC. Translation: CASSVARVYTF.

This rearrangement joins TRBV28 to TRBJ2-7; 10 bases line up with TRBD1. Judging by the DNA end, TRBJ2-5 fits better; the J call may be wrong. Germline lookup yields CDR1 MDHEN and CDR2 SYDVKM. This CDR3 region has 15 residues. The CDR3 protein is CASSPVGQGYGTQYF. The CDR3, as DNA: TGTGCCAGCAGTCCGGTGGGACAGGGGTATGGGACCCAGTACTTC.

The rearrangement uses TRBV20-1 and TRBJ2-7, with 7 bases aligning to TRBD1. Germline CDR1 and CDR2: DFQATT and SNEGSKA (reference sequence). With 5 bases clipped from V and 3 bases from J, the junction kept 4 bases outside the gene matches. CDR3 length: 12 amino acids. The CDR3 loop is CSARQGDYEQYF. CDR3 coding DNA: TGCAGTGCTCGACAGGGCGACTACGAGCAGTACTTC.

The J gene is TRBJ2-3, the V gene TRBV10-1; D may be TRBD1 or TRBD2 (5 bases each). The length of the CDR3 is 14 residues. V was shortened by 6 bases and J by 1 base, with 11 bases between the two germline ends. The germline V gene has CDR1 WNHNN and CDR2 SYGVQD (reference sequence). CDR3 sequence reads: CASSRDQRTDTQYF. CDR3 DNA sequence: TGCGCCAGCAGCCGGGACCAACGCACAGATACGCAGTATTTT.

The chain joins TRBV6-2 or TRBV6-3 to TRBJ1-1; 7 nucleotides agree with TRBD1. The V segment lost 2 bases and the J segment 3 bases; nucleotides outside the gene matches: 3. The CDR3 runs to 14 residues. CDR1 MNHEY and CDR2 SVGEGT come from the germline V gene. The CDR3 sequence is CASSYSRGDTEAFF. CDR3 bases: TGTGCCAGCAGTTACAGCAGGGGGGACACTGAAGCTTTCTTT.

A few counts support this clonotype. The chain employs TRBV15 and TRBJ2-5, with D perhaps matching TRBD1 or TRBD2 (6 bases each). Trimming took off 3 bases at V and 11 bases at J, with 22 bases between the two ends. The CDR3 runs to 15 residues. Germline V gene data show CDR1 as LNHNV and CDR2 as YYDKDF (reference sequence). The CDR3 protein is CATSSSGGRGREQYF. The CDR3 DNA sequence: TGTGCCACCAGCAGCTCCGGGGGCAGGGGTCGTGAGCAGTACTTC.

This clonotype showed up many times. This chain connects TRBV29-1 to TRBJ2-3; D might be TRBD2 (6 bases). Germline CDR1 reads SQVTM; CDR2 reads ANQGSEA. V shed 7 bases and J shed 2 bases, with 10 bases lying between them. The CDR3 runs to 12 residues. This CDR3 reads CSDRDSTDTQYF. CDR3 coding DNA: TGCAGCGACCGGGACTCCACAGATACGCAGTATTTT.

As regards this clonotype: One base away lies a much larger clone, so this may be a sequencing read error. The V and J genes are TRBV7-2 and TRBJ2-5; maybe TRBD2 (6 bases). V lost 4 bases, J lost 7 bases, and 13 bases lay in between. The germline V gene has CDR1 SGHTA and CDR2 FQGNSA. This CDR3 is 13 amino acids long. CDR3 protein: CASSSSGGGTQYF. The CDR3 region has the DNA TGTGCCAGCAGCTCCTCTGGGGGAGGGACCCAGTACTTC.

The chain links TRBV10-3 to TRBJ2-1, with TRBD2 matching 9 bases. The junction had 13 bases not matched to a gene; V was cut back by 10 bases and J by 9 bases. Looked up from germline, CDR1 is ENHRY and CDR2 is SYGVKD. The CDR3 has 14 residues. CDR3 loop: CATIGIAGEGEQFF. The CDR3 DNA is TGTGCCACCATCGGAATAGCGGGAGAAGGTGAGCAGTTCTTC.

This sequence joins TRBV12-3 or TRBV12-4 and TRBJ1-4; tentative D call: TRBD1 (6 bases). The CDR3 runs 15 residues. The ends were cut back, 6 bases at V and 5 bases at J, with 16 bases in the middle. In DNA, the CDR3 is TGTGCCAGCAGCTTATTACAGGGCGAAAATGAAAAACTGTTTTTT. Translated: CASSLLQGENEKLFF.

Notes on this clonotype: A junction end diverges from the germline sequence, so it may reflect a read error. The rearrangement uses TRBV4-2 and TRBJ1-2; D not certain. Germline CDR1 and CDR2: LGHNA and YNFKEQ. The CDR3 consists of 16 residues. CDR3 DNA: TGTGCCGGCAGCCAAGATGCTGGGGATTCGGCGAATGGCTACACCTTC. Amino acids: CAGSQDAGDSANGYTF.

Comment on this clonotype: At one of its ends the junction is not consistent with the germline gene, which may arise from a read error. The gene calls are TRBV4-3 and TRBJ2-7; TRBD2 matches 7 bases. This CDR3 has 14 amino acids. CDR1 is LGHNA and CDR2 is YSLEER in the germline V gene. The CDR3 region is CANSQDRGVGTLYF. The CDR3, as DNA: TGCGCCAACAGCCAAGATCGGGGGGTAGGGACGTTGTACTTC.

CDR3 region: CASSPRWDSTNTGELFF. CDR3 sequence (DNA): TGTGCCAGCAGCCCTAGGTGGGACAGTACGAACACCGGGGAGCTGTTTTTT. The chain recombines TRBV7-2 with TRBJ2-2, with TRBD1 matching 7 bases. J was trimmed by 0 bases and V by 5 bases; bases with no gene match: 9. Germline-derived CDR1 and CDR2 are SGHTA and FQGNSA. The length of the CDR3 is 17 residues.

In this sample, this clonotype turned up a few times. The rearrangement links TRBV5-1 to TRBJ2-3; no firm D call. Trimming shortened V by 3 bases and J by 1 base, and 9 bases separated the two germline ends. The germline V gene encodes CDR1 SGHRS and CDR2 YFSETQ. The CDR3 is made up of 14 amino acids. CDR3 sequence reads: CASSSSTRTDTQYF. CDR3 nucleotide sequence: TGCGCCAGCAGCTCATCGACTCGCACAGATACGCAGTATTTT.

This clonotype was picked up a small number of times. The chain links TRBV20-1 to TRBJ2-7; 7 bases match TRBD2. Germline CDR1 DFQATT, CDR2 SNEGSKA (reference sequence). The length of the CDR3 is 15 residues. Unmatched junction bases numbered 5, after V lost 0 bases and J lost 0 bases. The CDR3 DNA follows: TGCAGTGCTAGAGAAGGGCTAGCGGACTCCTACGAGCAGTACTTC. Its protein product is CSAREGLADSYEQYF.

This rearrangement joins TRBV13 to TRBJ2-7; weak D call: TRBD2 (6 bases). There are 14 residues in the CDR3. V lost 5 bases and J lost 7, with 18 bases in between. Germline values: CDR1 PRHDT, CDR2 FYEKMQ (reference sequence). The CDR3 DNA is TGTGCCAGCAGCGTTCCGGGACTCTACAATGAGCAGTACTTC. Translated: CASSVPGLYNEQYF. The entire variable domain, with the rest obtained from reference TRBV13 and TRBJ2-7, is as follows: AAGVIQSPRHLIKEKRETATLKCYPIPRHDTVYWYQQGPGQDPQFLISFYEKMQSDKGSIPDRFSAQQFSDYHSELNMSSLELGDSALYFCASSVPGLYNEQYFGPGTRLTVT.

This chain links TRBV12-3 or TRBV12-4 with TRBJ2-2, with a possible D match to TRBD2 (7 bases). This CDR3 has 15 amino acids. The V and J ends lost 2 bases and 6 bases respectively, with 13 bases between them. The CDR3 DNA is TGTGCCAGCAGTTTACTAGGGGGGGGCCCCGGGGAGCTGTTTTTT. Its translation: CASSLLGGGPGELFF.

The chain employs TRBV7-9 and TRBJ1-5; D is perhaps TRBD1 (5 bases). The CDR3 runs 13 residues. Looked up from germline, CDR1 is SEHNR and CDR2 is FQNEAQ (reference sequence). Trimming removed 3 bases from V and 7 bases from J, with 10 bases in between. CDR3 region: CASSLEGWQPQHF. The CDR3 DNA is TGTGCCAGCAGCTTGGAGGGGTGGCAGCCCCAGCATTTT.